This TCR beta chain was identified during a study of beta chain features in type 1 diabetes. Study summary: Comparable age, gender and cell yields were observed in patients relative to healthy donors.

CDR3 size: 15 residues. Germline CDR1 reads LNHNV; CDR2 reads YYDKDF (reference sequence). The V gene end was trimmed by 0 bases and the J gene end by 5 bases; junction bases not matched to a gene: 3. Every bit of the isolated RNA underwent reverse transcription, so sequencing read expressed TCRB transcripts. Clones were sequenced by immunoSEQ multiplex PCR, and TCRdb holds only the in-frame ones, with some missing. This table has about 230,000 clones, 16% appearing once. This clone was detected only a few times. What it recognizes is unknown. Other DNA sequences in the same sample also yield this CDR3. CD45RO/CCR7/CD25/CD127/CD95/CD27 staining was used to isolate CD4+ naive, central memory, regulatory and stem cell-like memory cells by sorting. Overall study findings and caveats: All four CD4+ subsets from Type 1 diabetes patients carried moderately but significantly shorter TCRB CDR3s. For patients, the naive, central memory and Treg TCRB repertoires appeared more alike than for healthy donors. Patients with type 1 diabetes showed fewer VDJ junction insertions and more deletions.

The V call is TRBV15, the J call TRBJ2-1, with 8 bases matching TRBD2. Sequencing was carried out using naive CD4+ T cells from blood. The receptor's source is a man aged 25 to 45 with type 1 diabetes. CDR3 amino acids: CATSREGGRNNEQFF. CDR3 DNA: TGTGCCACCAGCAGAGAGGGCGGGAGGAACAATGAGCAGTTCTTC.